Presented here are 29 T cell receptor beta chains from one specimen sequenced in a study of graft-versus-host responses after intestinal transplantation. The table came from immunoSEQ multiplex PCR; TCRdb's copy has only in-frame clones and leaves some out. The sample shows roughly 110,000 clones, approximately 90% of them seen only once. Antigens for these TCRs are unknown. The specimen was unstimulated CD4+ T cells sorted from spleen or lymph node cells, collected before transplant. The receptors were sampled from a human donor who was the organ donor for an intestinal transplant.

This chain connects TRBV18 to TRBJ1-5, with D unresolved. The germline CDR1 and CDR2 sequences are KGHSH and LQKENI. This CDR3 region has 13 residues. The V end lost 2 bases, the J end lost 6 bases, and 8 bases lay between the germline ends. In nucleotides, the CDR3 is TGTGCCAGCTCACCAGCGCGTAGTCAGCCCCAGCATTTT. Translating gives CASSPARSQPQHF.

The genes are TRBV6-5 and TRBJ2-6, with D unresolved. The CDR3 is 14 residues long. Germline CDR1 is MNHEY and CDR2 is SVGAGI. The germline V and J ends were trimmed by 10 bases and 0 bases, with 10 bases remaining between them. The CDR3 sequence is CATTRYSGANVLTF. CDR3 DNA sequence: TGTGCCACCACCCGTTACTCTGGGGCCAACGTCCTGACTTTC.

CDR3 in DNA: TGTGCCAGCAGCTTAGTTCAGGGGCCTGCAACTAATGAAAAACTGTTTTTT. This translates into CASSLVQGPATNEKLFF. V is TRBV7-9 and J is TRBJ1-4; weak D call: TRBD1 (6 bases). V was trimmed by 1 base and J by 0 bases, leaving 12 bases between them. The CDR3 loop spans 17 amino acids. Germline CDR1 and CDR2: SEHNR and FQNEAQ (reference sequence). The entire variable domain, with the rest obtained from reference TRBV7-9 and TRBJ1-4, is as follows: DTGVSQNPRHKITKRGQNVTFRCDPISEHNRLYWYRQTLGQGPEFLTYFQNEAQLEKSRLLSDRFSAERPKGSFSTLEIQRTEQGDSAMYLCASSLVQGPATNEKLFFGSGTQLSVL.

The rearrangement joins TRBV6-1 to TRBJ2-5, with a tentative D call TRBD2 (6 bases). The V gene's germline CDR1 is MNHNS and CDR2 SASEGT. This CDR3 has 12 residues. V was cut by 7 bases and J by 8 bases, with 14 bases left in between. The DNA for the CDR3 is TGTGCCAGCACTGGGACTGGGGATACCCAGTACTTC. It specifies CASTGTGDTQYF.

The chain links TRBV19 to TRBJ1-5, with a weak D call TRBD1 (5 bases). This CDR3 has 15 amino acids. V lost 5 bases and J lost 2, with 13 bases in between. CDR1 and CDR2 from the germline V gene are LNHDA and SQIVND (reference sequence). Here the CDR3 reads CASSPLWDGNQPQHF. In nucleotides, the CDR3 is TGTGCCAGTAGTCCCCTCTGGGACGGCAATCAGCCCCAGCATTTT.

The J gene is TRBJ2-7, the V gene TRBV28; 13 nucleotides agree with TRBD2. V trimming: 5 bases; J trimming: 4 bases; junction bases outside the gene matches: 5. Germline V CDR1 and CDR2: MDHEN, SYDVKM. This CDR3 comprises 15 residues. The DNA of the CDR3 is TGTGCCAGCAGTCCCAGGACTAGCGGGAGATACGAGCAGTACTTC. Translating gives CASSPRTSGRYEQYF.

J is TRBJ1-5 and V is TRBV6-5; D is ambiguous. Trimming pared 5 bases from V and 6 bases from J, leaving 8 bases between. This CDR3 region has 12 residues. Per germline, CDR1 MNHEY and CDR2 SVGAGI. CDR3 in amino acids: CASSEAFQPQHF. DNA of the CDR3: TGTGCCAGCAGTGAAGCGTTTCAGCCCCAGCATTTT.

In this sample, this clone turned up once. The chain couples TRBV5-1 to TRBJ1-1, with TRBD1 as a possible D gene (5 bases). Germline V gives CDR1 SGHRS, CDR2 YFSETQ. V was shortened by 0 bases and J by 0 bases, with 6 bases between the two germline ends. There are 14 residues in the CDR3. In nucleotides, the CDR3 is TGCGCCAGCAGCTTGGAGGGGCTGAACACTGAAGCTTTCTTT. As protein: CASSLEGLNTEAFF.

The chain combines TRBV5-4 with TRBJ2-2; 11 nucleotides agree with TRBD2. The CDR3 is 20 amino acids. V was clipped by 5 bases and J by 4 bases; unmatched bases: 19. The V gene's germline CDR1 is SGHNT and CDR2 YYREEE (reference sequence). The CDR3 protein is CASRPGTEFLAGGSTGELFF. The CDR3, as DNA: TGTGCCAGCAGACCCGGGACAGAGTTTCTAGCGGGAGGTAGCACCGGGGAGCTGTTTTTT.

This clone was recorded only once. The V and J genes are TRBV5-1 and TRBJ2-2; a weak D match, TRBD2 (6 bases). Trimming took off 3 bases at V and 3 bases at J, with 15 bases between the two ends. CDR3 length: 16 amino acids. Per germline, CDR1 SGHRS and CDR2 YFSETQ. The CDR3 sequence is CASSYLGTPDTGELFF. CDR3 DNA: TGCGCCAGCAGCTATCTCGGGACTCCCGACACCGGGGAGCTGTTTTTT.

The chain joins TRBV4-2 to TRBJ1-1, with D uncertain. CDR3 length: 15 amino acids. Germline V gene sequence: CDR1 LGHNA, CDR2 YNFKEQ. V was trimmed by 2 bases and J by 3 bases, leaving 13 bases between them. CDR3 loop: CASSQPTTVYTEAFF. CDR3 DNA: TGTGCCAGCAGCCAACCAACGACGGTGTACACTGAAGCTTTCTTT.

The rearrangement links TRBV19 to TRBJ2-1, with 7 positions matching TRBD2. The CDR3 spans 12 residues. Germline V lookup: CDR1 LNHDA, CDR2 SQIVND (reference sequence). Trimming cost V 7 bases and J 12 bases; bases outside gene matches: 9. CDR3 coding DNA: TGTGCCAGTACTTCATGGGGGACTACGCAGTTCTTC. The encoded protein is CASTSWGTTQFF.

The gene calls are TRBV6-1 and TRBJ2-7; TRBD2 matches at 9 bases. CDR1 and CDR2 (germline): MNHNS, SASEGT. The J segment lost 4 bases and the V segment lost 2 bases, leaving 3 bases of the junction unmatched. CDR3 length: 14 amino acids. CDR3 DNA: TGTGCCAGCAGTGAAACGCGGGAGGGATACGAGCAGTACTTC. Protein product: CASSETREGYEQYF.

The V gene is TRBV7-2, the J gene TRBJ2-1; D possibly matches TRBD1 or TRBD2 (5 bases each). Germline CDR1 and CDR2: SGHTA and FQGNSA. V lost 5 bases and J lost 10, with 18 bases in between. The CDR3 extends over 14 amino acids. The CDR3 is CASSLRWDQKEQFF. The CDR3, as DNA: TGTGCCAGCAGCCTGCGATGGGACCAGAAGGAGCAGTTCTTC.

The rearrangement links TRBV28 to TRBJ1-2; D unclear. This CDR3 is built from 13 residues. The germline V and J ends were trimmed by 6 bases and 8 bases, with 16 bases remaining between them. Germline V gene sequence: CDR1 MDHEN, CDR2 SYDVKM. The CDR3 reads CASSLPAPIGYTF. CDR3 DNA sequence: TGTGCCAGCAGCCTCCCAGCCCCTATCGGCTACACCTTC.

V is TRBV30 and J is TRBJ2-5; D is tentatively TRBD1 or TRBD2 (7 bases each). V lost 0 bases and J 5 bases, leaving 13 bases between the germline ends. This CDR3 has 14 residues. Germline V gives CDR1 GTSNPN, CDR2 SVGIG (reference sequence). The DNA of the CDR3 is TGTGCCTGGAGTGTCGGGCAGGGGGGGGAGACCCAGTACTTC. It yields the protein CAWSVGQGGETQYF.

The chain combines TRBV5-1 with TRBJ2-5; no reliable D call. The CDR3 sequence is 15 residues long. CDR1 and CDR2 from the germline V gene are SGHRS and YFSETQ. The germline V and J ends were trimmed by 0 bases and 5 bases, with 14 bases remaining between them. The CDR3 spells CASSLGQRHGETQYF. Written as DNA, the CDR3 is TGCGCCAGCAGCTTGGGGCAGAGGCACGGGGAGACCCAGTACTTC.

This chain uses TRBV2 with TRBJ2-3; D is unclear. This CDR3 is 14 amino acids long. Germline V gene data show CDR1 as SNHLY and CDR2 as FYNNEI. Trimming left V 7 bases short and J 7 bases short, with 18 bases between. This chain's CDR3 is CASIWAVPTHTQYF. The CDR3 bases are TGTGCCAGCATATGGGCGGTGCCCACCCATACGCAGTATTTT.

On this clone itself: In the same sample, other DNA sequences code for this CDR3. The V call is TRBV28, the J call TRBJ1-4, with TRBD1 identical over 8 bases. Germline V gives CDR1 MDHEN, CDR2 SYDVKM. The CDR3 is 15 amino acids. The junction had 9 bases not matched to a gene; V was cut back by 7 bases and J by 5 bases. CDR3 residues: CASNGQGAWNEKLFF. DNA for the CDR3: TGTGCCAGCAATGGTCAGGGGGCATGGAATGAAAAACTGTTTTTT.

The chain recombines TRBV2 with TRBJ1-5; TRBD1 aligns across 7 bases. The CDR3 is 14 amino acids. J lost 1 base, V lost 6 bases, and 3 bases had no gene match. The V gene's germline CDR1 is SNHLY and CDR2 FYNNEI. CDR3 loop: CASRDRQSNQPQHF. The CDR3 bases are TGTGCCAGCAGGGACAGGCAGAGCAATCAGCCCCAGCATTTT.

The rearrangement uses TRBV6-5 and TRBJ2-7; 12 nucleotides agree with TRBD1. The CDR3 length is 13 residues. Trimming cost V 6 bases and J 6 bases; bases outside gene matches: 3. Germline CDR1 and CDR2: MNHEY and SVGAGI. For the CDR3, the DNA is TGTGCCAGCAGGGGACAGGGGGCGGGCGAGCAGTACTTC. It codes for CASRGQGAGEQYF.

V gene TRBV4-2 combines with J gene TRBJ2-7, with 7 bases fitting TRBD2. Looked up from germline, CDR1 is LGHNA and CDR2 is YNFKEQ. V was clipped by 1 base and J by 1 base; unmatched bases: 4. This CDR3 has 15 residues. CDR3 region: CASSQGLADSYEQYF. CDR3 DNA: TGTGCCAGCAGCCAAGGGCTAGCGGATTCCTACGAGCAGTACTTC.

The CDR3 region is CASSLLFGGGAYEQYF. The CDR3 coding sequence is TGTGCCAGCAGCTTATTGTTCGGCGGGGGGGCCTACGAGCAGTACTTC. The chain joins TRBV7-2 to TRBJ2-7; 9 positions agree with TRBD2. The trim removed 2 bases at V and 2 bases at J, leaving 7 bases unmatched. CDR1 SGHTA and CDR2 FQGNSA come from the germline V gene. The CDR3 totals 16 residues.

The genes are TRBV28 and TRBJ1-5, with unresolved D. The CDR3 loop spans 13 amino acids. The V gene lost 3 bases and the J gene lost 5 bases, with 8 bases spanning the gap. CDR1 is MDHEN, CDR2 SYDVKM, per germline. The CDR3 spells CASSFDIDQPQHF. CDR3 coding DNA: TGTGCCAGCAGTTTTGACATAGATCAGCCCCAGCATTTT.

Note on this clone: A read error may account for a junction end that differs from germline. The rearrangement uses TRBV19 and TRBJ2-4; 7 positions agree with TRBD2. The CDR3 contains 18 residues. CDR1 and CDR2 from the germline V gene are LNHDA and SQIVND (reference sequence). The CDR3 DNA follows: TGTGCCAGCAGTATAGATCCGGGGAGGGGTTTAGCCAAAAACATTCAGTACTTC. It specifies CASSIDPGRGLAKNIQYF.

The chain uses TRBV6-5 and TRBJ1-1, with 8 bases identical to TRBD1. V gave up 5 bases and J gave up 2 bases; unmatched junction bases: 4. The CDR3 contains 14 residues. Germline values: CDR1 MNHEY, CDR2 SVGAGI. DNA of the CDR3: TGTGCCAGCAGTCCACAGGGGGAAAACACTGAAGCTTTCTTT. It codes for CASSPQGENTEAFF.

This chain links TRBV5-4 with TRBJ1-1, with TRBD1 identical over 7 bases. The CDR3 has 14 amino acids. The germline V gene has CDR1 SGHNT and CDR2 YYREEE (reference sequence). The V and J ends lost 4 bases and 5 bases, in that order; junction bases with no gene match: 8. CDR3: CASSIRGGKTEAFF. The CDR3 DNA sequence: TGTGCCAGCAGCATCAGGGGGGGGAAAACTGAAGCTTTCTTT.

V is TRBV11-2 and J is TRBJ1-4; tentatively, D is TRBD1 (6 bases). V was shortened by 5 bases and J by 5 bases, with 18 bases between the two germline ends. There are 16 residues in the CDR3. Germline values: CDR1 SGHAT, CDR2 FQNNGV. This CDR3 is CASSEGGGPSNEKLFF. The CDR3 nucleotides read TGTGCCAGCAGCGAAGGGGGGGGACCGAGCAATGAAAAACTGTTTTTT.

This clone was picked up one time. The V gene is TRBV19, the J gene TRBJ1-2, with 8 bases that match TRBD1. Germline loops: CDR1 LNHDA, CDR2 SQIVND (reference sequence). With 6 bases clipped from V and 8 bases from J, the junction kept 11 bases outside the gene matches. This CDR3 contains 14 residues. The CDR3 region is CASRPRDRRIGYTF. In DNA, the CDR3 is TGTGCCAGTAGACCCCGGGACAGGCGGATAGGCTACACCTTC. The complete variable domain, with remaining parts taken from reference TRBV19 and TRBJ1-2, reads DGGITQSPKYLFRKEGQNVTLSCEQNLNHDAMYWYRQDPGQGLRLIYYSQIVNDFQKGDIAEGYSVSREKKESFPLTVTSAQKNPTAFYLCASRPRDRRIGYTFGSGTRLTVV.